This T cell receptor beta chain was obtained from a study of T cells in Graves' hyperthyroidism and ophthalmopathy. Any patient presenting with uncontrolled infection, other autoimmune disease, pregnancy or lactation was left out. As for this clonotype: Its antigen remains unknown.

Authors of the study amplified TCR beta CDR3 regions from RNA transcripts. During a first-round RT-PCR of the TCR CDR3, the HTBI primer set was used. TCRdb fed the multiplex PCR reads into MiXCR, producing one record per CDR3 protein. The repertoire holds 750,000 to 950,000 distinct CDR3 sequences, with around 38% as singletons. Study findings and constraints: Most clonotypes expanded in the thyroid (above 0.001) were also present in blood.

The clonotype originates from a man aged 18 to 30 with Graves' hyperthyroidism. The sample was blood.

The CDR3 reads CASSGLAGVDTEAFF. For the CDR3, the DNA is TGTGCCAGCAGCGGCCTAGCGGGGGTGGACACTGAAGCTTTCTTT. The V call is TRBV9, the J call TRBJ1-1; TRBD1 is a possible D gene (5 bases). CDR1 is SGDLS, CDR2 YYNGEE, per germline. This CDR3 spans 15 amino acids. V dropped 3 bases and J dropped 3 bases, with 15 bases sitting between them.